Below are 30 T cell receptor beta chains sequenced from a single sample in a study of molecular identifiers for immune sequencing clone quantification. Using its own MiXCR run on the PCR reads, TCRdb lists one record per CDR3 protein. The table shows over 90,000 distinct CDR3 sequences, with 30% to 45% occurring only once. Sequenced input: naive CD8+ T cells from blood, with Jurkat cell RNA spiked in. The subset here: FACS-sorted CD8+CD4-CCR7+CD45RA+ naive T cells. The receptors were sampled from a human donor in good health. Some libraries in this study had Jurkat cell RNA spiked in.

Many counts were recorded for this clonotype. The chain combines TRBV28 with TRBJ1-4, with TRBD1 as a possible D gene (5 bases). Germline values: CDR1 MDHEN, CDR2 SYDVKM. The CDR3 runs to 15 residues. The V gene lost 3 bases and the J gene lost 4 bases, with 12 bases spanning the gap. The CDR3 DNA is TGTGCCAGCAGTTTCGCGGGCGGGGGTAATGAAAAACTGTTTTTT. Translating it yields CASSFAGGGNEKLFF.

In its sample, this clonotype was seen a few times. The rearrangement links TRBV6-6 to TRBJ1-5; D is uncertain. V dropped 10 bases and J dropped 4 bases, with 14 bases sitting between them. CDR1 and CDR2 from the germline V gene are MNHNY and SVGAGI (reference sequence). The CDR3 is 13 residues long. The CDR3 here is CAISDGGNQPQHF. The CDR3, as DNA: TGTGCCATATCGGACGGAGGAAATCAGCCCCAGCATTTT.

This rearrangement joins TRBV27 to TRBJ2-3; TRBD1 matches 8 bases. Germline V gene data show CDR1 as MNHEY and CDR2 as SMNVEV (reference sequence). J gave up 4 bases and V 6 bases, and 6 bases lay outside the gene matches. The CDR3 covers 14 residues. The CDR3 here is CASRPGGHSDTQYF. The CDR3 DNA sequence: TGTGCCAGCAGGCCAGGGGGCCACTCAGATACGCAGTATTTT.

Of note for this clonotype: Possible read error: a much larger clone is one base away. This chain uses TRBV9 with TRBJ2-6; TRBD1 is a possible D gene (5 bases). Germline assignment: CDR1 SGDLS and CDR2 YYNGEE. CDR3 length equals 16 residues. CDR3 nucleotide sequence: TGTGCCAGCAGCGTAGTATACCCTTCTGGGGCCAACGTCGTGACTTTC. Protein: CASSVVYPSGANVVTF.

The CDR3 reads CASSQSEGTVGSTEAFF. Written as DNA, the CDR3 is TGTGCCAGCAGCCAAAGTGAGGGGACGGTGGGGTCCACTGAAGCTTTCTTT. This sequence joins TRBV11-2 and TRBJ1-1; the D gene is possibly TRBD1 (5 bases). The germline V gene encodes CDR1 SGHAT and CDR2 FQNNGV. V was clipped by 5 bases and J by 4 bases, with 23 bases between them. This CDR3 region has 17 residues.

V usage is TRBV7-8 and J usage is TRBJ1-1; no clear D gene. This CDR3 spans 11 amino acids. Trimming stripped 7 bases from V and 1 base from J, with 4 bases between. Germline CDR1 reads SGHVS; CDR2 reads FQNEAQ. The CDR3 coding sequence is TGTGCCAGCATCTCGAACACTGAAGCTTTCTTT. Residues: CASISNTEAFF. The variable domain in full, completed from reference TRBV7-8 and TRBJ1-1, reads GAGVSQSPRYKVAKRGQDVALRCDPISGHVSLFWYQQALGQGPEFLTYFQNEAQLDKSGLPSDRFFAERPEGSVSTLKIQRTQQEDSAVYLCASISNTEAFFGQGTRLTVV.

V gene TRBV12-5 combines with J gene TRBJ1-5, with D unclear. This CDR3 comprises 14 residues. Germline CDR1 LGHNT, CDR2 FRNRAP. V lost 2 bases, J lost 7 bases, and 12 bases lay in between. The CDR3 sequence: CASGLRFGSQPQHF. In DNA, the CDR3 is TGTGCTAGTGGTTTGAGGTTCGGGTCCCAGCCCCAGCATTTT.

In the case of this clonotype: A much larger clone lies a single base off, so this may be a read error. The chain carries TRBV28 and TRBJ2-5, with D maybe TRBD2 (7 bases). Deletions cut 8 bases from V and 5 bases from J, with 21 bases between. In germline, CDR1 is MDHEN, CDR2 SYDVKM. This CDR3 spans 15 amino acids. CDR3 sequence reads: CASCSPLGGQETQYF. The CDR3 coding sequence is TGTGCCAGCTGCTCCCCCTTGGGGGGGCAGGAGACCCAGTACTTC.

The chain has TRBV19 and TRBJ2-7; 9 bases fit TRBD1. Germline CDR1 LNHDA, CDR2 SQIVND (reference sequence). Trimming at V came to 5 bases and at J to 4 bases, leaving 18 bases not matched to a gene. CDR3 length equals 18 residues. The CDR3 nucleotides read TGTGCCAGTAGTGTCTATCGCGCTGAGGGACAGGGACCGTACGAGCAGTACTTC. Amino acid sequence: CASSVYRAEGQGPYEQYF.

In this sample, this clonotype turned up many times. The V call is TRBV28, the J call TRBJ2-7, with 8 positions matching TRBD1. CDR3 length: 13 amino acids. Trimming removed 10 bases from V and 2 bases from J; junction bases left unmatched: 7. Germline CDR1 is MDHEN and CDR2 is SYDVKM. CDR3 bases: TGTGCCACAGGACAGGGTTTTACCTACGAGCAGTACTTC. It codes for CATGQGFTYEQYF.

This chain joins TRBV20-1 and TRBJ1-1; 7 nucleotides line up with TRBD1. In germline, CDR1 is DFQATT, CDR2 SNEGSKA (reference sequence). V was clipped by 1 base and J by 10 bases; unmatched bases: 3. The CDR3 is 11 amino acids. This chain's CDR3 is CSARGQGGAFF. Written as DNA, the CDR3 is TGCAGTGCTAGAGGGCAGGGGGGAGCTTTCTTT.

For this clonotype: Here the CDR3 omits its conserved ending phenylalanine or tryptophan, so a read error is the likely source. CDR3: CASSLGAAAFY. In nucleotides, the CDR3 is TGTGCCAGCAGTTTAGGGGCGGCGGCTTTCTAT. This chain links TRBV27 with TRBJ1-1; possible D gene TRBD1, 5 bases. The germline V and J ends were trimmed by 2 bases and 11 bases, with 9 bases remaining between them. The germline CDR1 and CDR2 sequences are MNHEY and SMNVEV (reference sequence). The CDR3 is made up of 11 amino acids.

The chain couples TRBV23-1 to TRBJ2-5; weak D call: TRBD2 (6 bases). TRBV23-1 is classed as an ORF, of uncertain function. V was cut by 1 base and J by 1 base, with 16 bases left in between. The CDR3 runs 17 residues. CDR3 nucleotide sequence: TGCGCCAGCAGTCAATACTCGATAGCGGATATCCAAGAGACCCAGTACTTC. Residues: CASSQYSIADIQETQYF.

The V call is TRBV28, the J call TRBJ1-5; D is possibly TRBD1 (5 bases). The CDR3 contains 12 residues. Germline CDR1 reads MDHEN; CDR2 reads SYDVKM. V lost 4 bases and J 5 bases, leaving 6 bases between the germline ends. The CDR3 region is CASSWDDQPQHF. The CDR3 region has the DNA TGTGCCAGCAGTTGGGACGATCAGCCCCAGCATTTT.

For this clonotype: This sequence may be a read error, since a much larger clone differs from it by one base. The CDR3: CASRYYLTDTDTQYF. The CDR3 DNA is TGTGCCAGCAGATACTACCTGACAGACACAGATACGCAGTATTTT. The chain couples TRBV6-5 to TRBJ2-3; tentative D call: TRBD1 (5 bases). The CDR3 contains 15 residues. The V gene's germline CDR1 is MNHEY and CDR2 SVGAGI.

The V gene is TRBV7-9, the J gene TRBJ2-7, with 10 bases fitting TRBD1. V lost 5 bases, J lost 5 bases, and 6 bases stayed unmatched. This CDR3 contains 14 residues. Germline loops: CDR1 SEHNR, CDR2 FQNEAQ (reference sequence). Here the CDR3 DNA reads TGTGCCAGCAGCCCCGGGACAGGGGTCCACGAGCAGTACTTC. Translating gives CASSPGTGVHEQYF.

This clonotype was counted ten times or more. The chain combines TRBV7-8 with TRBJ2-7; D gene ambiguous. The CDR3 totals 17 residues. Germline V gene sequence: CDR1 SGHVS, CDR2 FQNEAQ. Between the trimmed V and J ends, which lost 3 bases and 5 bases, there was a span of 23 bases. The CDR3 coding sequence is TGTGCCAGCAGCTTTAGTCGAGACGTCCCCAGCCCCAACGAGCAGTACTTC. Its protein is CASSFSRDVPSPNEQYF. The full variable domain, rest sourced from reference TRBV7-8 and TRBJ2-7, is GAGVSQSPRYKVAKRGQDVALRCDPISGHVSLFWYQQALGQGPEFLTYFQNEAQLDKSGLPSDRFFAERPEGSVSTLKIQRTQQEDSAVYLCASSFSRDVPSPNEQYFGPGTRLTVT.

In this sample, this clonotype turned up a few times. This chain uses TRBV28 with TRBJ2-4; unclear D gene. Trimming stripped 5 bases from V and 0 bases from J, with 17 bases between. The germline V gene has CDR1 MDHEN and CDR2 SYDVKM. The CDR3 spans 17 residues. The DNA for the CDR3 is TGTGCCAGCAGTCCTTATTTGCGAAAAATAGCCAAAAACATTCAGTACTTC. Translated: CASSPYLRKIAKNIQYF. Using reference TRBV28 and TRBJ2-4 for the parts outside the CDR3, the full variable domain is DVKVTQSSRYLVKRTGEKVFLECVQDMDHENMFWYRQDPGLGLRLIYFSYDVKMKEKGDIPEGYSVSREKKERFSLILESASTNQTSMYLCASSPYLRKIAKNIQYFGAGTRLSVL.

As regards this clonotype: An end of the junction does not agree with germline; a read error may underlie this. The V gene is TRBV5-6, the J gene TRBJ2-7; weak D call: TRBD2 (6 bases). CDR1 SGHDT and CDR2 YYEEEE come from the germline V gene. The CDR3 runs to 13 residues. In nucleotides, the CDR3 is TGTGCCTGCAGCCCGGGGGTTTCCTACGAGCAGTACTTC. This sequence encodes CACSPGVSYEQYF.

This clonotype has just a few counts. The rearrangement uses TRBV20-1 and TRBJ2-4; perhaps TRBD2 as D (5 bases). The V end lost 1 base, the J end lost 8 bases, and 12 bases lay between the germline ends. Germline CDR1 reads DFQATT; CDR2 reads SNEGSKA (reference sequence). The CDR3 has 13 residues. The chain's CDR3 is CSARGEWFDIQYF. CDR3 nucleotide sequence: TGCAGTGCTAGAGGGGAGTGGTTTGACATTCAGTACTTC.

The chain recombines TRBV14 with TRBJ2-5, with TRBD1 matching over 8 bases. V trimming: 2 bases; J trimming: 9 bases; junction bases outside the gene matches: 5. The CDR3 totals 13 residues. From germline, CDR1 is SGHDN and CDR2 FVKESK. CDR3 nucleotides: TGTGCCAGCAGCCAACAGGGGGCAAAGTCCCAGTACTTC. It specifies CASSQQGAKSQYF.

The chain couples TRBV6-6 to TRBJ2-7; D tentatively fits TRBD1 or TRBD2 (5 bases each). V shed 10 bases and J shed 5 bases, with 21 bases lying between them. The V gene's germline CDR1 is MNHNY and CDR2 SVGAGI (reference sequence). The CDR3 has 14 residues. The CDR3 loop reads CATEGRGARNEQYF. In nucleotides, the CDR3 is TGTGCCACAGAGGGTCGAGGGGCGAGAAACGAGCAGTACTTC.

The gene calls are TRBV24-1 and TRBJ2-1; D ambiguous. V lost 5 bases to trimming and J lost 2 bases, with 6 bases between them. This CDR3 region has 13 residues. Germline CDR1 KGHDR, CDR2 SFDVKD. Here the CDR3 DNA reads TGTGCCACCAGTGTCCAGACCTACAATGAGCAGTTCTTC. It encodes CATSVQTYNEQFF.

This clonotype has more than one count but fewer than ten. The chain combines TRBV4-1 with TRBJ1-5; maybe TRBD1 (6 bases). In germline, CDR1 is MGHRA, CDR2 YSYEKL. Trimming stripped 3 bases from V and 2 bases from J, with 14 bases between. This CDR3 has 16 residues. The CDR3 sequence is CASSHMGHLGNQPQHF. The CDR3 DNA reads as TGCGCCAGCAGCCACATGGGACATTTGGGCAATCAGCCCCAGCATTTT.

The gene calls are TRBV6-4 and TRBJ2-1; 9 positions agree with TRBD2. The junction had 5 bases not matched to a gene; V was cut back by 4 bases and J by 10 bases. The germline CDR1 and CDR2 sequences are MRHNA and SNTAGT. This CDR3 is built from 13 residues. The CDR3 loop is CASSALAGNEQFF. The CDR3 region has the DNA TGTGCCAGCAGTGCCCTAGCGGGAAACGAGCAGTTCTTC.

As to this clonotype: A much larger clone sits a single nucleotide away, making a read error possible. V usage is TRBV4-3 and J usage is TRBJ2-7; TRBD1 agrees at 7 bases. Looked up from germline, CDR1 is LGHNA and CDR2 is YSLEER. The CDR3 contains 15 residues. DNA for the CDR3: TGCGCCAGCAGCATCCTAACCGGGACAGCTTACGTGCAGTACTTC. Residues: CASSILTGTAYVQYF.

The genes are TRBV9 and TRBJ2-2; a weak D match, TRBD1 (6 bases). The CDR3 extends over 13 amino acids. V was pared by 0 bases and J by 6 bases, with 6 bases between. Per the germline V gene, CDR1 is SGDLS and CDR2 is YYNGEE. CDR3 sequence: CASSVEGAGELFF. Written as DNA, the CDR3 is TGTGCCAGCAGCGTAGAGGGGGCCGGGGAGCTGTTTTTT. Variable domain in full (rest from reference TRBV9 and TRBJ2-2): DSGVTQTPKHLITATGQRVTLRCSPRSGDLSVYWYQQSLDQGLQFLIQYYNGEERAKGNILERFSAQQFPDLHSELNLSSLELGDSALYFCASSVEGAGELFFGEGSRLTVL.

In its sample, this clonotype was seen many times. This chain links TRBV28 with TRBJ2-5; D remains unclear. V lost 2 bases to trimming and J lost 5 bases, with 6 bases between them. This CDR3 spans 12 amino acids. The V gene's germline CDR1 is MDHEN and CDR2 SYDVKM. CDR3 DNA: TGTGCCAGCAGTTTAGGGTTGGAGACCCAGTACTTC. Amino acid sequence: CASSLGLETQYF.

This clonotype was seen at least ten times. This sequence joins TRBV5-5 and TRBJ2-5, with a possible D match to TRBD1 (6 bases). This CDR3 is built from 14 residues. The germline V gene has CDR1 SGHKS and CDR2 YYEKEE (reference sequence). Trimming stripped 0 bases from V and 5 bases from J, with 11 bases between. CDR3 sequence: CASSLAGAFETQYF. DNA for the CDR3: TGTGCCAGCAGCTTGGCAGGGGCTTTTGAGACCCAGTACTTC.

This clonotype showed up just once. The J gene is TRBJ1-6, the V gene TRBV6-5; D gene unclear. With 4 bases removed from V and 9 bases from J, the gap between germline ends came to 13 bases. The CDR3 runs to 14 residues. CDR1 MNHEY and CDR2 SVGAGI come from the germline V gene. The CDR3 DNA is TGTGCCAGCAGTTCCCTTACGGGCCGTTCACCCCTCCACTTT. As protein: CASSSLTGRSPLHF.